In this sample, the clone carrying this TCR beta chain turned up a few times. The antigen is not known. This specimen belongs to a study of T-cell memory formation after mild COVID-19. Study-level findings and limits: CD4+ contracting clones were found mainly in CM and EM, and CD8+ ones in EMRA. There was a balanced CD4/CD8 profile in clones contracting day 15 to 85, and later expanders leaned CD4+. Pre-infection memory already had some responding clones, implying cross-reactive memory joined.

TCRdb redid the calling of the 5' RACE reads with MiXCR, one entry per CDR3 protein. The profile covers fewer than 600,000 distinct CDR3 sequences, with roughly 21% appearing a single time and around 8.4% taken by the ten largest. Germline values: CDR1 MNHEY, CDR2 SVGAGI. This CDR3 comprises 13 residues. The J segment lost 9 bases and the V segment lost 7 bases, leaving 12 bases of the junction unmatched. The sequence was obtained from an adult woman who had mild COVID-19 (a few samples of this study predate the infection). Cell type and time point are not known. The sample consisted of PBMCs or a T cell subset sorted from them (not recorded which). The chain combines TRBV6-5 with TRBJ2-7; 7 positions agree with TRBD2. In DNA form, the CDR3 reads TGTGCCAGCATCCCCCGGGGAGGGAGGAGGCAGTACTTC. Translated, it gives CASIPRGGRRQYF.